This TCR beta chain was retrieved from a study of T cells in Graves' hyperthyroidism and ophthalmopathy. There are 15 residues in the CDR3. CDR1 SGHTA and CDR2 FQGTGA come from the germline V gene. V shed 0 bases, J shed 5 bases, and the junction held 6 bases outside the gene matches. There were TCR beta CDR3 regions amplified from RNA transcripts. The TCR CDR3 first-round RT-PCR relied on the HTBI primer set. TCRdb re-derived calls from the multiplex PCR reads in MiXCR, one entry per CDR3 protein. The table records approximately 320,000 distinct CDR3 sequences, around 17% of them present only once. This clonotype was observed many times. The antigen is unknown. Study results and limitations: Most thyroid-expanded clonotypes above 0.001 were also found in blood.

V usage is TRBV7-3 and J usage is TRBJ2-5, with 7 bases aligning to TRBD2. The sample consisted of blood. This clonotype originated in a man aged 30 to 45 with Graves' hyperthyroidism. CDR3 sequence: CASSLTGLRGETQYF. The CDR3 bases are TGTGCCAGCAGCTTAACGGGACTAAGGGGTGAGACCCAGTACTTC.